Here is one T cell receptor beta chain with its context. Its cognate antigen is unknown. Looked up from germline, CDR1 is MGHDK and CDR2 is SYGVNS. This CDR3 has 16 amino acids. V was pared by 3 bases and J by 7 bases, with 21 bases between. Expansion with viral peptide pools was applied to antigen-specific CD4+ T cells by the ViraFEST assay prior to sequencing. Isolating CD4+ T cells followed about 11 days of culture. This person's SARS-CoV-2 infection, confirmed by PCR, occurred between March and December 2020. On day 3 and again on day 7, half the medium was replaced with IL-2 medium. The data belong to a study of vaccination effects on CD4 cells after COVID-19. Turning to the study itself: Two doses of BNT162b2 or mRNA-1273 vaccine were administered to participants. Sampling occurred 16 days and one week pre-vaccination in a couple of convalescent patients.

Sequenced by immunoSEQ multiplex PCR; TCRdb stores in-frame clones only, minus some. The sample contains tens of thousands of clones, 73% of which appear only once. Notes on the study in general: Clones that were induced by infection or by vaccine showed marked contraction late after vaccination.

The sample here was CD4+ T cells from PBMCs cultured with a peptide pool, taken before COVID-19 vaccination. This chain joins TRBV25-1 and TRBJ1-2; D is perhaps TRBD1 (6 bases). The sequence was collected from a human donor who had a prior SARS-CoV-2 infection. The chain's CDR3 is CASSDGGGVMEGGYTF. CDR3 in DNA: TGTGCCAGCAGTGACGGGGGCGGGGTAATGGAAGGTGGCTACACCTTC.